This TCR beta chain was retrieved from a study of response to subunit inactivated influenza vaccine. Only a few counts were recorded for this clonotype. One entry per CDR3 protein, called by TCRdb with MiXCR from the RT-PCR reads. The repertoire holds 500,000 to 750,000 distinct CDR3 sequences, roughly 15% seen once, with more than 9.5% in the top ten. The material was PBMCs from blood, obtained 11 to 12 days after vaccination. The clonotype was recovered from a man between 50 and 59 years old who received an inactivated influenza vaccine.

The CDR3 DNA is TGTGCCAGCAGTTTTTGGAACAGCCTGAACACTGAAGCTTTCTTT. Amino acid sequence: CASSFWNSLNTEAFF. This chain links TRBV12-3 or TRBV12-4 with TRBJ1-1, with unresolved D. This CDR3 is built from 15 residues. Trimming cost V 3 bases and J 0 bases, with 11 bases left between them.